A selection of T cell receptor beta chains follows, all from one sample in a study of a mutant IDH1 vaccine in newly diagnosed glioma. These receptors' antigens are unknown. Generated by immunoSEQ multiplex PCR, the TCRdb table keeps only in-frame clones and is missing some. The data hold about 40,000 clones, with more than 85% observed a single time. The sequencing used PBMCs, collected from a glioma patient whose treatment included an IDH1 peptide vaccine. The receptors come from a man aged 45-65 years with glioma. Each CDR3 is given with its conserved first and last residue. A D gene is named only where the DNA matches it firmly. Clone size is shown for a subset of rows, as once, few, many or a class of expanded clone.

TGCGCCAGCAGGGGCAGGATGAACACCGGGGAGCTGTTTTTT	CASRGRMNTGELFF	TRBJ2-2	once	NA	TRBV5-1
TGTGCCAGCAGCGTAGCGGACACTAGCTCCTACAATGAGCAGTTCTTC	CASSVADTSSYNEQFF	TRBJ2-1	NA	NA	TRBV9
TGTGCCAGCAGAAAATTGTCACACGGGGGGCTAGCGGGCCAAGAGACCCAGTACTTC	CASRKLSHGGLAGQETQYF	TRBJ2-5	NA	TRBD2	TRBV5-6
TGTGCCAGCAGTTACTCATCTGACTCCTATAATTCACCCCTCCACTTT	CASSYSSDSYNSPLHF	TRBJ1-6	NA	NA	TRBV6-6
TGTGCCAGCAGTTTATTGTCCTGGGCTAGCGGGACCAACACCGGGGAGCTGTTTTTT	CASSLLSWASGTNTGELFF	TRBJ2-2	NA	TRBD2	TRBV27
TGCGCCAGCAGCCAGTTGACAGGGGCGAGTACCTACGAGCAGTACTTC	CASSQLTGASTYEQYF	TRBJ2-7	NA	TRBD1	TRBV4-1
TGCAGCGCTGGGGACCAACGGGGGGTCAGCACCGGGGAGCTGTTTTTT	CSAGDQRGVSTGELFF	TRBJ2-2	NA	TRBD2	TRBV29-1
TGTGCCAGCAGCTTAGGGCTAGCGGGGTTTCGCACAGATACGCAGTATTTT	CASSLGLAGFRTDTQYF	TRBJ2-3	NA	TRBD2	TRBV11-2
TGTGCCAGTAGTAACCGGGACAGGGGGTCCTACGAGCAGTACTTC	CASSNRDRGSYEQYF	TRBJ2-7	NA	TRBD1	TRBV19
TGTGCCAGCAGCCCGGGACACAAGAACACTGAAGCTTTCTTT	CASSPGHKNTEAFF	TRBJ1-1	NA	NA	TRBV6-5
TGTGCCAGCAGTGGAGGACTAGCGGGGGGAGCATCCTACAATGAGCAGTTCTTC	CASSGGLAGGASYNEQFF	TRBJ2-1	NA	TRBD2	TRBV2
TGTGCCAGTAGTATATCGGGGGAAGGGGCCTGCGAGCAGTACTTC	CASSISGEGACEQYF	TRBJ2-7	NA	NA	TRBV19
TGTGCCAGCAGCTTCCCCTTCTCTGAAGCTTTCTTT	CASSFPFSEAFF	TRBJ1-1	NA	NA	TRBV11-1
TGTGCCAGCAAGGAGACACCGAACACCGGGGAGCTGTTTTTT	CASKETPNTGELFF	TRBJ2-2	NA	NA	TRBV2
TGTGCCAGCAGCCGACAGGGGGGAAACACCATATATTTT	CASSRQGGNTIYF	TRBJ1-3	NA	TRBD1	TRBV9
TGTGCCAGTAGTTCCACCCGACAGGGGGCAGGTGGCTACACCTTC	CASSSTRQGAGGYTF	TRBJ1-2	NA	TRBD1	TRBV19
TGTGCCATCAGGTACCGGGACAGGGGGACTGAAGCTTTCTTT	CAIRYRDRGTEAFF	TRBJ1-1	NA	TRBD1	TRBV10-3
TGTGCCAGTAGTATAGACCCCGGGGCCGGGGAGCTGTTTTTT	CASSIDPGAGELFF	TRBJ2-2	NA	NA	TRBV19
TGCGCCAGCAGGAGGACCCTCACCGGGGAGCTGTTTTTT	CASRRTLTGELFF	TRBJ2-2	NA	NA	TRBV5-1
TGTGCCAGCAGCTTAGCCGGGACAGGGATAGATGAAGCTTTCTTT	CASSLAGTGIDEAFF	TRBJ1-1	NA	TRBD1	TRBV11-2
TGCGCCAGCAGCCAAATCCCGGCCGGGGGTAAAGCGCCCCAGCATTTT	CASSQIPAGGKAPQHF	TRBJ1-5	NA	NA	TRBV4-1
TGTGCCAGCAGCTTAGATATAAGCTCTGGAAACACCATATATTTT	CASSLDISSGNTIYF	TRBJ1-3	NA	NA	TRBV11-2
TGTGCCAGCAGTACGGACAGACAAGAGACCCAGTACTTC	CASSTDRQETQYF	TRBJ2-5	NA	NA	TRBV2
TGTGCCAGCAGCTTAGGGGGCGGGGGGCGAACAGATACGCAGTATTTT	CASSLGGGGRTDTQYF	TRBJ2-3	NA	TRBD2	TRBV7-9
TGTGCCAGCAGCTCGTTTACATGGGGGGGCACTGAAGCTTTCTTT	CASSSFTWGGTEAFF	TRBJ1-1	NA	NA	TRBV5-4
TGCAGCGTTCACCCGGGACAGCTGAACACTGAAGCTTTCTTT	CSVHPGQLNTEAFF	TRBJ1-1	NA	TRBD1	TRBV29-1
TGTGCCACCAGCAGATCGTACTTTACCGGGACCGATACTTACGAGCAGTACTTC	CATSRSYFTGTDTYEQYF	TRBJ2-7	NA	NA	TRBV15